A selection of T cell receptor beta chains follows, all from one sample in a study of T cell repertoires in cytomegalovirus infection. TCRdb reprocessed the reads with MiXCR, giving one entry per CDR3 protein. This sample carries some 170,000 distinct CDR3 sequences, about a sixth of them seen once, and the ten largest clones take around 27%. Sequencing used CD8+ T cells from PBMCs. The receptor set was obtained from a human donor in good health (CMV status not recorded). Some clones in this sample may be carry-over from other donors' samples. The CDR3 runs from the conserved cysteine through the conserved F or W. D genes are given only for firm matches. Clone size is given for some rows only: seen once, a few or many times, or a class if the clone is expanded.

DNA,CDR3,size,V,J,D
TGTGCCAGCAGCTTATATCAGGGTTCCGCCGGGTATAGCAATCAGCCCCAGCATTTT,CASSLYQGSAGYSNQPQHF,few,TRBV7-6,TRBJ1-5,NA
TGTGCCAGCAAAAATAGCGGGGGGACTTCCTACAATGAGCAGTTCTTC,CASKNSGGTSYNEQFF,few,TRBV27,TRBJ2-1,TRBD2
TGTGCCAGCAGCTTGGGATCCGGGGGGGCCCCCTACAATGAGCAGTTCTTC,CASSLGSGGAPYNEQFF,few,TRBV5-4,TRBJ2-1,TRBD2
TGTGCCAGCAGTTTAGAGATTTACGACAGCAGCAATGGCTACACCTTC,CASSLEIYDSSNGYTF,NA,TRBV12-3/TRBV12-4,TRBJ1-2,NA
TGTGCCAGCAGCTGGGGGACCGGGGACTACGAGCAGTACTTC,CASSWGTGDYEQYF,NA,TRBV7-2,TRBJ2-7,NA
TGTGCCAGCAATCTGGGGGTATCCGAGCAGTACTTC,CASNLGVSEQYF,NA,TRBV7-6,TRBJ2-7,NA
TGCGCCAGCAGCCTCCTCCCGGGGGCAGGAGAGACCCAGTACTTC,CASSLLPGAGETQYF,many,TRBV4-1,TRBJ2-5,NA
TGCGCCAGCAGCTTTGGAAACTTGGCCATGAACACTGAAGCTTTCTTT,CASSFGNLAMNTEAFF,few,TRBV5-1,TRBJ1-1,NA
TGTGCCAGCAGCCTTCTGAGGGACGAGCAGTACTTC,CASSLLRDEQYF,NA,TRBV7-2,TRBJ2-7,NA
TGTGCCAGCAGTTACCCTCGGACAGGGGGCACAGATACGCAGTATTTT,CASSYPRTGGTDTQYF,NA,TRBV6-5,TRBJ2-3,TRBD1
TGTGCCAGCCGGGTTTACCAAGAGACCCAGTACTTC,CASRVYQETQYF,few,TRBV12-3/TRBV12-4,TRBJ2-5,NA
TGCGCCAGCAGCCAAGATCGGGCAGGGTTAAACATTCAGTACTTC,CASSQDRAGLNIQYF,NA,TRBV4-1,TRBJ2-4,NA
TGTGCCAGCAGCCCGAGGGAAAAACTGTTTTTT,CASSPREKLFF,few,TRBV7-9,TRBJ1-4,NA
TGTGCCAGCAGCCGATGGGGGGGAAATGAGCAGTTCTTC,CASSRWGGNEQFF,few,TRBV28,TRBJ2-1,TRBD2
TGTGCCAGCAGTTCCCGAGACAGCTACGAGCAGTACTTC,CASSSRDSYEQYF,few,TRBV6-2/TRBV6-3,TRBJ2-7,NA
TGCAGCGTTATCGCCAGGGGGCCGTATGATGGCTACACCTTC,CSVIARGPYDGYTF,few,TRBV29-1,TRBJ1-2,TRBD1
TGTGCCAGCAGTTACGAAGGGGGTAATGAAAAACTGTTTTTT,CASSYEGGNEKLFF,NA,TRBV6-2/TRBV6-3,TRBJ1-4,NA
TGTGCCTGGACCCGCGGGGGTTACAATGAGCAGTTCTTC,CAWTRGGYNEQFF,NA,TRBV30,TRBJ2-1,TRBD2
TGTGCCAGCAGCTTACCTAACATGAACACTGAAGCTTTCTTT,CASSLPNMNTEAFF,NA,TRBV7-9,TRBJ1-1,NA
TGCAGTGCTTCCCAGGCGGATACGCAGTATTTT,CSASQADTQYF,NA,TRBV20-1,TRBJ2-3,NA
TGTGCCAGCAGCTTAACTCGCCGGGGCAGGGCGAGGAACACTGAAGCTTTCTTT,CASSLTRRGRARNTEAFF,NA,TRBV7-2,TRBJ1-1,NA
TGCAGCGTGGGACGGTTTAATGAAAAACTGTTTTTT,CSVGRFNEKLFF,few,TRBV29-1,TRBJ1-4,NA
TGTGCCAGCAGCCACAACTTGGCAGGGAGCTCCTACGAGCAGTACTTC,CASSHNLAGSSYEQYF,NA,TRBV7-2,TRBJ2-7,NA
TGTGCCAGCAGCAGGACAGGGAGTGGAAACACCATATATTTT,CASSRTGSGNTIYF,few,TRBV7-2,TRBJ1-3,TRBD1
TGTGCCAGCAGTCGAGGACAGGGAGGGGGCACAGATACGCAGTATTTT,CASSRGQGGGTDTQYF,NA,TRBV28,TRBJ2-3,NA
TGTGCCACCAGCAGAACCAGGGGGAGTACTGAAGCTTTCTTT,CATSRTRGSTEAFF,NA,TRBV15,TRBJ1-1,TRBD1
TGCGCCAGCAGCTGGCGGACCGGGACAGGGCTCGCAGGGACTGAAGCTTTCTTT,CASSWRTGTGLAGTEAFF,NA,TRBV5-1,TRBJ1-1,TRBD1
TGTGCCAGCAGTTACGAGGTCGGTGCGGGGATCTACTCCTACAATGAGCAGTTCTTC,CASSYEVGAGIYSYNEQFF,NA,TRBV6-6,TRBJ2-1,NA
TGTGCCAGCAGTTACGCCACCAGGGGGTTCTACGAGCAGTACTTC,CASSYATRGFYEQYF,few,TRBV6-2/TRBV6-3,TRBJ2-7,TRBD1
TGTGCCAGCAGTTTCGAGGGACTCGCGGGTCATGGCGAGCAGTTCTTC,CASSFEGLAGHGEQFF,NA,TRBV12-3/TRBV12-4,TRBJ2-1,NA
TGTGCCAGCAGTTTAACAAGAGACACCCGAACAAACTATGGCTACACCTTC,CASSLTRDTRTNYGYTF,few,TRBV12-3/TRBV12-4,TRBJ1-2,NA
TGTGCCAGCACCACTTGGTCGGGGACAGGGATCGGGAATGAGCAGTTCTTC,CASTTWSGTGIGNEQFF,NA,TRBV12-3/TRBV12-4,TRBJ2-1,TRBD1
TGTGCCAGCAGCTCCGAGGAGGCTTACAATGAGCAGTTCTTC,CASSSEEAYNEQFF,NA,TRBV7-9,TRBJ2-1,NA